The rows below give T cell receptor beta chains drawn from one sample of a study of T cells after yellow fever vaccination. TCRdb itself ran the 5' RACE reads through MiXCR, one entry per CDR3 protein. The sample includes 300,000 to 400,000 distinct CDR3 sequences, 7% to 10% of them seen just once. The input for sequencing was PBMCs, taken roughly seven weeks after the first yellow fever vaccination. These receptors came from a man younger than 35 who received the YFV17D yellow fever vaccine. Both conserved end residues are part of each CDR3. Fields, in order: V gene, J gene, CDR3 length, clone size, D gene, CDR3 protein, CDR3 DNA. A D gene is named only where the DNA matches it firmly. The size of a clone is reported for some rows only, either as once, few or many, or as a class for expanded clones.

V: TRBV5-6
J: TRBJ2-2
length: 13
size: many
D: .
CDR3: CASSRQGVGELFF
DNA: TGTGCCAGCAGTCGCCAAGGTGTCGGGGAGCTGTTTTTT

V: TRBV20-1
J: TRBJ2-5
length: 13
size: few
D: .
CDR3: CSASSRAEETQYF
DNA: TGCAGTGCTAGCTCTCGAGCGGAAGAGACCCAGTACTTC

V: TRBV10-3
J: TRBJ1-1
length: 17
size: once
D: .
CDR3: CAISESGGAGMNTEAFF
DNA: TGTGCCATCAGTGAGTCTGGGGGTGCAGGGATGAACACTGAAGCTTTCTTT

V: TRBV6-6
J: TRBJ1-1
length: 12
size: many
D: .
CDR3: CASAPQGTEAFF
DNA: TGTGCCAGCGCCCCCCAAGGCACTGAAGCTTTCTTT

V: TRBV7-2
J: TRBJ2-5
length: 15
size: .
D: TRBD2
CDR3: CASSLEAGAAMFQYF
DNA: TGTGCCAGCAGCTTAGAAGCGGGGGCAGCGATGTTCCAGTACTTC

V: TRBV12-3/TRBV12-4
J: TRBJ1-6
length: 13
size: few
D: .
CDR3: CASSLSSSSPLHF
DNA: TGTGCCAGCAGCCTCTCCTCTTCATCACCCCTCCACTTT

V: TRBV7-9
J: TRBJ2-5
length: 16
size: .
D: .
CDR3: CASSLASVLSKETQYF
DNA: TGTGCCAGCAGCCTGGCGTCCGTATTAAGCAAAGAGACCCAGTACTTC

V: TRBV20-1
J: TRBJ1-2
length: 12
size: .
D: .
CDR3: CSALQGGYGYTF
DNA: TGCAGTGCTTTACAGGGCGGCTATGGCTACACCTTC

V: TRBV7-2
J: TRBJ1-2
length: 17
size: few
D: TRBD1
CDR3: CASSLAGTGEANYGYTF
DNA: TGTGCCAGCAGCTTAGCCGGGACAGGGGAGGCTAACTATGGCTACACCTTC

V: TRBV6-5
J: TRBJ1-1
length: 14
size: many
D: .
CDR3: CASRHRVEEGEAFF
DNA: TGTGCCAGCAGACACAGGGTAGAGGAGGGTGAAGCTTTCTTT

V: TRBV7-9
J: TRBJ2-3
length: 15
size: few
D: TRBD1
CDR3: CASSRQGASTDTQYF
DNA: TGTGCCAGCAGCCGACAGGGGGCAAGCACAGATACGCAGTATTTT

V: TRBV20-1
J: TRBJ2-1
length: 16
size: few
D: TRBD1
CDR3: CSARTLTGGAYNEQFF
DNA: TGCAGTGCTAGAACCCTGACAGGGGGCGCCTACAATGAGCAGTTCTTC

V: TRBV5-1
J: TRBJ2-2
length: 16
size: few
D: .
CDR3: CASSKAGGLNTGELFF
DNA: TGCGCCAGCAGTAAGGCTGGCGGACTAAACACCGGGGAGCTGTTTTTT

V: TRBV6-4
J: TRBJ2-7
length: 14
size: .
D: .
CDR3: CASSDSPITYEQYF
DNA: TGTGCCAGCAGTGACTCCCCCATAACCTACGAGCAGTACTTC

V: TRBV10-3
J: TRBJ2-3
length: 13
size: .
D: .
CDR3: CAISEFRGDTQYF
DNA: TGTGCCATCAGTGAGTTCCGCGGAGATACGCAGTATTTT

V: TRBV29-1
J: TRBJ1-1
length: 12
size: .
D: .
CDR3: CSVPNFNTEAFF
DNA: TGCAGCGTCCCGAACTTTAACACTGAAGCTTTCTTT

V: TRBV5-5
J: TRBJ2-3
length: 16
size: .
D: .
CDR3: CASSRGWGTHTDTQYF
DNA: TGTGCCAGCAGCCGAGGATGGGGGACCCACACAGATACGCAGTATTTT

V: TRBV5-1
J: TRBJ2-1
length: 15
size: few
D: TRBD2
CDR3: CASSPTSGTYNEQFF
DNA: TGCGCCAGCAGCCCGACTAGCGGGACCTACAATGAGCAGTTCTTC

V: TRBV11-2
J: TRBJ1-4
length: 15
size: .
D: .
CDR3: CASSSLVGPGGELFF
DNA: TGTGCCAGCAGCTCCCTCGTGGGGCCCGGGGGGGAACTGTTTTTT

V: TRBV6-2/TRBV6-3
J: TRBJ1-1
length: 13
size: few
D: .
CDR3: CASSYPLFPEAFF
DNA: TGTGCCAGCAGTTACCCCCTGTTTCCGGAAGCTTTCTTT

V: TRBV7-3
J: TRBJ2-7
length: 14
size: .
D: .
CDR3: CASSLYARPYEQYF
DNA: TGTGCCAGCAGCTTGTACGCTAGGCCCTACGAGCAGTACTTC

V: TRBV12-3/TRBV12-4
J: TRBJ1-1
length: 13
size: .
D: .
CDR3: CASTLQGNTEAFF
DNA: TGTGCCAGCACCCTTCAGGGGAACACTGAAGCTTTCTTT

V: TRBV7-2
J: TRBJ2-7
length: 15
size: few
D: .
CDR3: CASSLRRDSRLEQYF
DNA: TGTGCCAGCAGCTTGCGCCGGGACTCTCGGCTCGAGCAGTACTTC

V: TRBV4-1
J: TRBJ2-7
length: 14
size: .
D: .
CDR3: CASSQGQEKYEQYF
DNA: TGCGCCAGCAGCCAAGGGCAGGAAAAGTACGAGCAGTACTTC

V: TRBV7-9
J: TRBJ2-3
length: 14
size: .
D: .
CDR3: CATPGAGSTDTQYF
DNA: TGTGCCACCCCCGGGGCGGGTAGCACAGATACGCAGTATTTT

V: TRBV12-3/TRBV12-4
J: TRBJ2-5
length: 15
size: .
D: .
CDR3: CASMPRGQGGETQYF
DNA: TGTGCCAGCATGCCTCGGGGGCAAGGGGGAGAGACCCAGTACTTC

V: TRBV12-3/TRBV12-4
J: TRBJ2-5
length: 13
size: few
D: TRBD1
CDR3: CASGLQGGETQYF
DNA: TGTGCCAGCGGATTACAGGGGGGAGAGACCCAGTACTTC

V: TRBV20-1
J: TRBJ1-2
length: 14
size: .
D: TRBD1
CDR3: CSARGGTASYGYTF
DNA: TGCAGTGCTAGAGGGGGGACAGCGAGCTATGGCTACACCTTC

V: TRBV28
J: TRBJ2-5
length: 15
size: .
D: TRBD1
CDR3: CASTPRTGVQWTQYF
DNA: TGTGCCAGCACTCCTAGGACAGGGGTTCAGTGGACCCAGTACTTC

V: TRBV4-2
J: TRBJ2-1
length: 15
size: .
D: .
CDR3: CASSRTAGQYNEQFF
DNA: TGTGCCAGCAGCCGCACCGCCGGGCAGTACAATGAGCAGTTCTTC

V: TRBV9
J: TRBJ2-2
length: 15
size: .
D: TRBD1
CDR3: CASSGQGAGTGELFF
DNA: TGTGCCAGCAGCGGACAGGGGGCTGGCACCGGGGAGCTGTTTTTT